These 26 T cell receptor beta chains were sequenced from one sample in a study of shared clonotypes between healthy human individuals. As defined, naive CD8 cells were CD45RO-negative and positively selected for CCR7, with terminally differentiated effector memory CD45RA+ cells excluded. Sequencing used immunoSEQ multiplex PCR; TCRdb keeps in-frame clones, though not all of them. Of hundreds of thousands of clones detected, 95% to 98% appear once; the ten largest clones hold 0.3%. Sequencing input: naive CD8+ T cells sorted from blood. These receptors all stem from a man aged 30 to 45 in good health.

This clone was detected once. V usage is TRBV4-1 and J usage is TRBJ2-7; tentative D call: TRBD2 (6 bases). Trimming pared 2 bases from V and 2 bases from J, leaving 16 bases between. The CDR3 runs to 16 residues. Germline V lookup: CDR1 MGHRA, CDR2 YSYEKL. The CDR3 is CASSQLTAGSPYEQYF. CDR3 DNA: TGCGCCAGCAGCCAACTAACTGCGGGATCCCCCTACGAGCAGTACTTC.

Of note for this clone: The sample carries other DNA sequences with the same CDR3. The genes are TRBV11-2 and TRBJ2-5; D not resolved. In germline, CDR1 is SGHAT, CDR2 FQNNGV. The CDR3 is 11 residues long. V was shortened by 3 bases and J by 4 bases, with 3 bases between the two germline ends. The CDR3 nucleotides are TGTGCCAGCAGCTTCGGAGAGACCCAGTACTTC. Translation gives CASSFGETQYF.

V usage is TRBV13 and J usage is TRBJ2-7; D might be TRBD2 (5 bases). V lost 1 base, J lost 5 bases, and 9 bases lay in between. The CDR3 totals 13 residues. CDR1 and CDR2 (germline): PRHDT, FYEKMQ (reference sequence). CDR3 region: CASSLELENEQYF. The CDR3 nucleotides read TGTGCCAGCAGCTTAGAACTAGAGAACGAGCAGTACTTC.

This chain connects TRBV30 to TRBJ1-1, with 8 bases lining up with TRBD1. Germline V gene sequence: CDR1 GTSNPN, CDR2 SVGIG (reference sequence). V lost 3 bases and J lost 6; bases outside the gene matches: 6. The CDR3 loop spans 13 amino acids. CDR3 nucleotides: TGTGCCTGGAGAGAAAGGACAGGGCCTGAAGCTTTCTTT. It specifies CAWRERTGPEAFF.

This chain joins TRBV27 and TRBJ2-7; D is tentatively TRBD1 or TRBD2 (6 bases each). V shed 3 bases and J shed 2 bases, with 17 bases lying between them. The germline V gene has CDR1 MNHEY and CDR2 SMNVEV (reference sequence). The CDR3 consists of 16 residues. CDR3 coding DNA: TGTGCCAGCAGTTTCCTAGGGGGGTCCCGCGCCTACGAGCAGTACTTC. This codes for CASSFLGGSRAYEQYF.

This rearrangement joins TRBV7-9 to TRBJ1-1; 7 nucleotides match TRBD1. The ends lost 5 bases at V and 7 bases at J; junction bases unmatched: 1. The CDR3 totals 11 residues. CDR1 and CDR2 (germline): SEHNR, FQNEAQ (reference sequence). The CDR3 region is CASSRDSEAFF. In DNA, the CDR3 is TGTGCCAGCAGCCGGGACAGTGAAGCTTTCTTT.

The gene calls are TRBV29-1 and TRBJ2-1; D remains ambiguous. Per the germline V gene, CDR1 is SQVTM and CDR2 is ANQGSEA. This CDR3 is 13 amino acids long. V was shortened by 3 bases and J by 0 bases, with 6 bases between the two germline ends. CDR3 sequence (DNA): TGCAGCGTTGACGGGTACTCCTACAATGAGCAGTTCTTC. Encoded protein: CSVDGYSYNEQFF.

The chain uses TRBV29-1 and TRBJ2-5, with a weak D call TRBD2 (6 bases). The CDR3 covers 13 residues. CDR1 is SQVTM, CDR2 ANQGSEA, per germline. V was clipped by 3 bases and J by 2 bases, with 10 bases between them. CDR3 residues: CSVDWTTQETQYF. The CDR3 nucleotides read TGCAGCGTTGATTGGACTACTCAAGAGACCCAGTACTTC. The whole variable domain, filled in from reference TRBV29-1 and TRBJ2-5, reads SAVISQKPSRDICQRGTSLTIQCQVDSQVTMMFWYRQQPGQSLTLIATANQGSEATYESGFVIDKFPISRPNLTFSTLTVSNMSPEDSSIYLCSVDWTTQETQYFGPGTRLLVL.

The chain combines TRBV10-2 with TRBJ2-7; D is ambiguous. V was clipped by 6 bases and J by 4 bases, with 10 bases between them. Germline V gene sequence: CDR1 WSHSY, CDR2 SAAADI. The CDR3 has 12 residues. This CDR3 reads CASRISTYEQYF. CDR3 nucleotide sequence: TGCGCCAGCAGGATTAGTACATACGAGCAGTACTTC.

This clone appeared a single time. The CDR3 bases are TGTGCCAGCAGCACCGGGACTAGCGTATCCTACGAGCAGTACTTC. Residues: CASSTGTSVSYEQYF. The chain recombines TRBV7-9 with TRBJ2-7; 10 nucleotides align to TRBD2. The CDR3 runs to 15 residues. Germline loops: CDR1 SEHNR, CDR2 FQNEAQ (reference sequence). V gave up 5 bases and J gave up 1 base; unmatched junction bases: 5.

A note on this clone: In the same sample, other DNA sequences code for this CDR3. The genes are TRBV6-5 and TRBJ2-6; unclear D gene. Trimming took off 2 bases at V and 0 bases at J, with 5 bases between the two ends. The length of the CDR3 is 15 residues. The germline CDR1 and CDR2 sequences are MNHEY and SVGAGI. CDR3: CASSYTGSGANVLTF. CDR3 bases: TGTGCCAGCAGTTACACGGGCTCTGGGGCCAACGTCCTGACTTTC.

This sequence joins TRBV11-2 and TRBJ2-7; TRBD1 matches at 9 bases. The CDR3 runs 17 residues. Germline CDR1 reads SGHAT; CDR2 reads FQNNGV. Trimming cost V 3 bases and J 3 bases; bases outside gene matches: 12. The DNA of the CDR3 is TGTGCCAGCAGCTTCGATTTTTGGGGACAGGGCGGCTACGAGCAGTACTTC. This translates into CASSFDFWGQGGYEQYF.

This rearrangement joins TRBV11-2 to TRBJ2-7; no clear D. CDR1 is SGHAT and CDR2 is FQNNGV in the germline V gene. The CDR3 totals 14 residues. V shed 2 bases and J shed 6 bases, with 14 bases lying between them. The CDR3: CASSLQDVGREQYF. The CDR3, as DNA: TGTGCCAGCAGCTTACAGGACGTAGGGCGCGAGCAGTACTTC.

The V gene is TRBV29-1, the J gene TRBJ1-2; D is undetermined. Germline CDR1 and CDR2: SQVTM and ANQGSEA. Deletions cut 0 bases from V and 4 bases from J, with 6 bases between. The CDR3 has 12 residues. CDR3 sequence reads: CSVEDNPYGYTF. CDR3 nucleotides: TGCAGCGTTGAAGACAACCCCTATGGCTACACCTTC.

The rearrangement links TRBV2 to TRBJ1-1, with 11 bases identical to TRBD1. The germline V gene encodes CDR1 SNHLY and CDR2 FYNNEI. V lost 4 bases and J lost 1; bases outside the gene matches: 8. This CDR3 contains 17 residues. Here the CDR3 reads CASSGDRGNGENTEAFF. The DNA of the CDR3 is TGTGCCAGCAGTGGGGACAGGGGGAACGGGGAGAACACTGAAGCTTTCTTT.

The genes are TRBV27 and TRBJ2-3; the D is unclear. The CDR3 totals 13 residues. Germline CDR1 MNHEY, CDR2 SMNVEV (reference sequence). Trimming removed 6 bases from V and 4 bases from J, with 11 bases in between. CDR3 amino acids: CASSPGSPDTQYF. The CDR3 region has the DNA TGTGCCAGCAGCCCCGGGTCCCCAGATACGCAGTATTTT.

The chain couples TRBV4-1 to TRBJ2-7, with D hard to call. V dropped 3 bases and J dropped 5 bases, with 11 bases sitting between them. From germline, CDR1 is MGHRA and CDR2 YSYEKL. The CDR3 spans 13 residues. CDR3 amino acids: CASSQHLLDEQYF. DNA for the CDR3: TGCGCCAGCAGCCAGCATCTTCTGGACGAGCAGTACTTC.

The chain employs TRBV9 and TRBJ2-3; 9 nucleotides match TRBD1. Germline V CDR1 and CDR2: SGDLS, YYNGEE. V was pared by 2 bases and J by 4 bases, with 5 bases of the junction left unmatched. This CDR3 spans 15 amino acids. This chain's CDR3 is CASSVEGQGSDTQYF. The CDR3 DNA sequence: TGTGCCAGCAGCGTGGAGGGACAGGGCTCAGATACGCAGTATTTT.

This clone was detected only once. The chain employs TRBV9 and TRBJ1-2; D remains ambiguous. V lost 6 bases and J 4 bases, leaving 19 bases between the germline ends. The V gene's germline CDR1 is SGDLS and CDR2 YYNGEE. CDR3 size: 15 residues. In nucleotides, the CDR3 is TGTGCCAGCAAAACAGAGGACCTTGTAGGCTATGGCTACACCTTC. Translation gives CASKTEDLVGYGYTF.

CDR3 coding DNA: TGTGCCTGGAGTGGAGTTGAGCCGCTTGAGCAGTTCTTC. Translating gives CAWSGVEPLEQFF. J is TRBJ2-1 and V is TRBV30, with D unclear. The CDR3 extends over 13 amino acids. With 1 base removed from V and 9 bases from J, the gap between germline ends came to 13 bases. CDR1 and CDR2 from the germline V gene are GTSNPN and SVGIG (reference sequence).

The V and J genes are TRBV10-3 and TRBJ2-7, with TRBD1 matching over 8 bases. Trimming cost V 2 bases and J 7 bases; bases outside gene matches: 10. The CDR3 extends over 15 amino acids. Germline V gives CDR1 ENHRY, CDR2 SYGVKD. The CDR3 region is CAISEPNQGAREQYF. CDR3 DNA: TGTGCCATCAGTGAGCCTAATCAGGGGGCGCGGGAGCAGTACTTC.

The sample holds one count of this clone. The rearrangement uses TRBV18 and TRBJ1-2; no clear D. Germline V gives CDR1 KGHSH, CDR2 LQKENI. The CDR3 loop spans 13 amino acids. The V and J ends lost 6 bases and 4 bases respectively, with 12 bases between them. The CDR3 DNA sequence: TGTGCCAGCTCTCAGGAAGGGCTCTATGGCTACACCTTC. This gives the protein CASSQEGLYGYTF.

The rearrangement uses TRBV11-1 and TRBJ2-2, with D perhaps matching TRBD1 (6 bases). The V end was cut by 7 bases, the J end by 4 bases, with 13 bases between. Germline V CDR1 and CDR2: SGHAT, FQDESV (reference sequence). The CDR3 has 14 amino acids. This CDR3 is CASMGAVITGELFF. For the CDR3, the DNA is TGTGCCAGCATGGGGGCAGTCATCACCGGGGAGCTGTTTTTT.

For the CDR3, the DNA is TGTGCCAGCAGTTTATCAGGGGGGGTTGGACAGCCCCAGCATTTT. It is translated as CASSLSGGVGQPQHF. This chain joins TRBV27 and TRBJ1-5; D possibly corresponds to TRBD1 (6 bases). The CDR3 extends over 15 amino acids. Between the trimmed V and J ends, which lost 0 bases and 7 bases, there was a span of 13 bases. Germline loops: CDR1 MNHEY, CDR2 SMNVEV (reference sequence).

The V gene is TRBV11-3, the J gene TRBJ2-3; TRBD2 matches 11 bases. CDR1 is SGHNT, CDR2 YENEEA, per germline. V was pared by 5 bases and J by 0 bases, with 7 bases of the junction left unmatched. CDR3 length: 17 amino acids. CDR3 sequence: CASSARTSGSSTDTQYF. In DNA, the CDR3 is TGTGCCAGCAGCGCGAGGACTAGCGGGTCTAGCACAGATACGCAGTATTTT.

CDR3 DNA sequence: TGTGCCAGCAGCGTAAATGAGCGGCTTAGCTCCTACGAGCAGTACTTC. Amino acids: CASSVNERLSSYEQYF. J is TRBJ2-7 and V is TRBV9; D might be TRBD2 (5 bases). Trimming took off 1 base at V and 0 bases at J, with 14 bases between the two ends. Germline CDR1 and CDR2: SGDLS and YYNGEE. The CDR3 totals 16 residues.